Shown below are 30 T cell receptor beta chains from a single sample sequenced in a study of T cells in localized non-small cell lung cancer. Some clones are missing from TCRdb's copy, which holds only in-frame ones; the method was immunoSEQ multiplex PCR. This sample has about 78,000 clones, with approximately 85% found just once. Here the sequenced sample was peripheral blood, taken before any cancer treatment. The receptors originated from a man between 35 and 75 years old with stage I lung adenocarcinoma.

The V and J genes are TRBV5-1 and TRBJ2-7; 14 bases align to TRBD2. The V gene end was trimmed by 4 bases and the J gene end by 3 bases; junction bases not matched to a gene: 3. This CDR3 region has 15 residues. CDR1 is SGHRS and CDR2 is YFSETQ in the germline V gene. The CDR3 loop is CASSDGLAGGYEQYF. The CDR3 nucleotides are TGCGCCAGCAGCGATGGACTAGCGGGAGGCTACGAGCAGTACTTC. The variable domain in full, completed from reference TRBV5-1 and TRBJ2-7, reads KAGVTQTPRYLIKTRGQQVTLSCSPISGHRSVSWYQQTPGQGLQFLFEYFSETQRNKGNFPGRFSGRQFSNSRSEMNVSTLELGDSALYLCASSDGLAGGYEQYFGPGTRLTVT.

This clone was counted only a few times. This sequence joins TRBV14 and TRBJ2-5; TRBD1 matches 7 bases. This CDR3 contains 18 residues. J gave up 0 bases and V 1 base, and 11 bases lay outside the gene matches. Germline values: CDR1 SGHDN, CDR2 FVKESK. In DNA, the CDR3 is TGTGCCAGCAGCCAAGTAAGAACGGGACAGAATTACCAAGAGACCCAGTACTTC. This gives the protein CASSQVRTGQNYQETQYF.

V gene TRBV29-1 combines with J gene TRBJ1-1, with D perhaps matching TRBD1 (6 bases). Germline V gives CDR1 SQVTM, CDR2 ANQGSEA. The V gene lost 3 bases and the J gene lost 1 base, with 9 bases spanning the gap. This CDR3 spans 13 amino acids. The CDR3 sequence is CSVEGAENTEAFF. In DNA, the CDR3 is TGCAGCGTTGAGGGGGCGGAGAACACTGAAGCTTTCTTT.

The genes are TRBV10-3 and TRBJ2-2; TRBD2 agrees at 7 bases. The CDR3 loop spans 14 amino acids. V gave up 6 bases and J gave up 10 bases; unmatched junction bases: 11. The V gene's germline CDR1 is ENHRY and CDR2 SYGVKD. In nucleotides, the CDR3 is TGTGCCATCAGATTGAATGCGGGAGCGGAGGAGCTGTTTTTT. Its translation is CAIRLNAGAEELFF.

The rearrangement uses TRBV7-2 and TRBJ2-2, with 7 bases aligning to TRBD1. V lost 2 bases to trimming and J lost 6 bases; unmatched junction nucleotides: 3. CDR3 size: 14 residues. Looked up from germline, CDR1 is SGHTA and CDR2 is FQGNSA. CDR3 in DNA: TGTGCCAGCAGCTTAATCCAGGGGGCCGGGGAGCTGTTTTTT. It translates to CASSLIQGAGELFF.

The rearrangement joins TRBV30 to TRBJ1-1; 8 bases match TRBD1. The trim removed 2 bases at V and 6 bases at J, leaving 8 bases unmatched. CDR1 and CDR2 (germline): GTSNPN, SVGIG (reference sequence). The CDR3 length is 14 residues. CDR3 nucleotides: TGTGCCTGGAGTCCCCGGACAGGGAGGGCTGAAGCTTTCTTT. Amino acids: CAWSPRTGRAEAFF.

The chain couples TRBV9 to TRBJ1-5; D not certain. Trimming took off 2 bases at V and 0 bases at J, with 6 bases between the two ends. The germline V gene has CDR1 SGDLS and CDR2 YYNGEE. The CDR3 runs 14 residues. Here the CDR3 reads CASSVGRSNQPQHF. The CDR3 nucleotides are TGTGCCAGCAGCGTGGGTCGTAGCAATCAGCCCCAGCATTTT.

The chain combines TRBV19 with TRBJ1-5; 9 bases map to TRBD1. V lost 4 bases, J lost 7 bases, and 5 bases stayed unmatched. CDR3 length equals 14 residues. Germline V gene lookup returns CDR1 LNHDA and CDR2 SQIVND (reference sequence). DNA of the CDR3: TGTGCCAGTAGTAGAGACAGGGGGGGGCAGCCCCAGCATTTT. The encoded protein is CASSRDRGGQPQHF.

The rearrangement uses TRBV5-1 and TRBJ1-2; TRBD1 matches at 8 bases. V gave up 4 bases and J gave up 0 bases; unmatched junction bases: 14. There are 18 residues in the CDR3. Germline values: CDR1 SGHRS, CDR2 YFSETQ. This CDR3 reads CASSPTPGTGISNYGYTF. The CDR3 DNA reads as TGCGCCAGCAGCCCGACCCCCGGGACAGGCATTTCTAACTATGGCTACACCTTC.

The CDR3, as DNA: TGCGCCAGCAGCCAAGATGATCGGGGATGGACTGAAGCTTTCTTT. It specifies CASSQDDRGWTEAFF. This chain uses TRBV4-3 with TRBJ1-1; D remains unclear. V lost 0 bases, J lost 5 bases, and 13 bases lay in between. Germline assignment: CDR1 LGHNA and CDR2 YSLEER. The length of the CDR3 is 15 residues.

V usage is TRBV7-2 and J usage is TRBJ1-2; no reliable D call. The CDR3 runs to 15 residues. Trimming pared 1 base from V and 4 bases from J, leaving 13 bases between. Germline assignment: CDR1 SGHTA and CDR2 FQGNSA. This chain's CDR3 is CASSLGFTAFYGYTF. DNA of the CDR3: TGTGCCAGCAGCTTAGGCTTCACAGCTTTCTATGGCTACACCTTC.

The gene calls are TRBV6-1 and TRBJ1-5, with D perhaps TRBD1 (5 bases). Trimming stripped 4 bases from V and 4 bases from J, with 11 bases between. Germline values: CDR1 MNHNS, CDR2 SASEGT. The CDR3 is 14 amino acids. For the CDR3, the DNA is TGTGCCAGCAGTGGACAGTTAGGGAATCAGCCCCAGCATTTT. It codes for CASSGQLGNQPQHF.

The CDR3 is CSARPVDGYTF. The CDR3 DNA follows: TGCAGTGCTAGGCCGGTGGATGGCTACACCTTC. The chain is built from TRBV20-1 and TRBJ1-2; D is unresolved. The ends were cut back, 3 bases at V and 6 bases at J, with 8 bases in the middle. The germline CDR1 and CDR2 sequences are DFQATT and SNEGSKA (reference sequence). The length of the CDR3 is 11 residues.

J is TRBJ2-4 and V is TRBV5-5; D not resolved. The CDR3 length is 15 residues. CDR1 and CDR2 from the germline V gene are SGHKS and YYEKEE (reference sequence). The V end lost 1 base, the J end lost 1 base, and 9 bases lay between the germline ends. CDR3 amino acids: CASSLLVSAKNIQYF. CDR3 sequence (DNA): TGTGCCAGCAGCTTGTTGGTGAGCGCCAAAAACATTCAGTACTTC. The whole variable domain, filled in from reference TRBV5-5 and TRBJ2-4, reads DAGVTQSPTHLIKTRGQQVTLRCSPISGHKSVSWYQQVLGQGPQFIFQYYEKEERGRGNFPDRFSARQFPNYSSELNVNALLLGDSALYLCASSLLVSAKNIQYFGAGTRLSVL.

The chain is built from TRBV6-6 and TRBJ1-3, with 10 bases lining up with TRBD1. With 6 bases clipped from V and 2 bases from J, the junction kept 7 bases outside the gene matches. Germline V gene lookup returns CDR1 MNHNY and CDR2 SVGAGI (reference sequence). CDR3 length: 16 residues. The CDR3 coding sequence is TGTGCCAGCAGCTCGACAGGGGGCTTTGCTGGAAACACCATATATTTT. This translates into CASSSTGGFAGNTIYF.

CDR3 sequence (DNA): TGTGCCAGCAGCTCCGACAGACCGGATACGCAGTATTTT. This codes for CASSSDRPDTQYF. The chain joins TRBV6-5 to TRBJ2-3; D might be TRBD1 (5 bases). Trimming left V 6 bases short and J 6 bases short, with 13 bases between. The germline V gene encodes CDR1 MNHEY and CDR2 SVGAGI. The CDR3 spans 13 residues.

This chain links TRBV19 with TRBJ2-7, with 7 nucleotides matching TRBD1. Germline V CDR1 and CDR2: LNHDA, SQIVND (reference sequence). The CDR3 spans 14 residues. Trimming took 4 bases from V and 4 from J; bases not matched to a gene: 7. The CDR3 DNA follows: TGTGCCAGTAGTACACCGGGACAGAATTACGAGCAGTACTTC. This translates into CASSTPGQNYEQYF. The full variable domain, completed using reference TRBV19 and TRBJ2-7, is DGGITQSPKYLFRKEGQNVTLSCEQNLNHDAMYWYRQDPGQGLRLIYYSQIVNDFQKGDIAEGYSVSREKKESFPLTVTSAQKNPTAFYLCASSTPGQNYEQYFGPGTRLTVT.

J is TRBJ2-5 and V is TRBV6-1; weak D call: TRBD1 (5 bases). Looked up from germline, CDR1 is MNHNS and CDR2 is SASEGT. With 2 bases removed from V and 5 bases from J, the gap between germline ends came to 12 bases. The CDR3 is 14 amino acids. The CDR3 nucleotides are TGTGCCAGCAGTGAAATTGGGTCAGGGGAGACCCAGTACTTC. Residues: CASSEIGSGETQYF.

For the CDR3, the DNA is TGCAGCGTTAACAGTGACAAAACTAACTATGGCTACACCTTC. Residues: CSVNSDKTNYGYTF. The rearrangement links TRBV29-1 to TRBJ1-2, with D unresolved. Germline CDR1 reads SQVTM; CDR2 reads ANQGSEA. The CDR3 length is 14 residues. The germline V and J ends were trimmed by 5 bases and 0 bases, with 13 bases remaining between them.

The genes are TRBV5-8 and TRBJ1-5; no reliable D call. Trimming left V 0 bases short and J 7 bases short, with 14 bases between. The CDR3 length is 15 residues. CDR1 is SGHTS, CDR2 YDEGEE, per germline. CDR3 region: CASSLGGGPGQPQHF. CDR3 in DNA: TGTGCCAGCAGCTTGGGAGGCGGACCGGGCCAGCCCCAGCATTTT.

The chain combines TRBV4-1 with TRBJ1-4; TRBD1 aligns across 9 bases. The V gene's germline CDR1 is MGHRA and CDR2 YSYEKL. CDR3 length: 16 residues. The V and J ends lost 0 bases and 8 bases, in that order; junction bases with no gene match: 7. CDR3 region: CASSQDWNRGREKLFF. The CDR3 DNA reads TGCGCCAGCAGCCAAGATTGGAACAGGGGGCGGGAAAAACTGTTTTTT.

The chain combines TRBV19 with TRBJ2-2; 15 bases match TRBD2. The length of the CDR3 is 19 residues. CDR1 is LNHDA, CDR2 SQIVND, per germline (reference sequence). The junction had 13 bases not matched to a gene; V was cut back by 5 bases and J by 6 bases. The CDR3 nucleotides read TGTGCCAGTAGTCCCGGACTAGCGGGAGGGCCAAGATTTCCCGGGGAGCTGTTTTTT. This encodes CASSPGLAGGPRFPGELFF.

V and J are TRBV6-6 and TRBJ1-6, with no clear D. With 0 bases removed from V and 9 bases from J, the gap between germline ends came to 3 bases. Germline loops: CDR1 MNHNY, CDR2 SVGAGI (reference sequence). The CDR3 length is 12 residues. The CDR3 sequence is CASSYSSSPLHF. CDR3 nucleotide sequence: TGTGCCAGCAGTTACTCTAGTTCACCCCTCCACTTT.

In DNA, the CDR3 is TGTGCCAGCAGGGCGACAGGTTGGAGGACGAACACTGAAGCTTTCTTT. It codes for CASRATGWRTNTEAFF. This rearrangement joins TRBV7-2 to TRBJ1-1, with D possibly TRBD1 on 6 matching bases. Trimming shortened V by 6 bases and J by 1 base, and 18 bases separated the two germline ends. The CDR3 extends over 16 amino acids. CDR1 and CDR2 from the germline V gene are SGHTA and FQGNSA.

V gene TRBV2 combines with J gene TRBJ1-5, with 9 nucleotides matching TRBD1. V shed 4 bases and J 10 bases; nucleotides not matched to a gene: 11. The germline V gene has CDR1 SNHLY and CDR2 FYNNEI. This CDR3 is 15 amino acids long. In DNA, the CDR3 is TGTGCCAGCAGTGTTGTCGGGACAGGGATCAACCCCCAGCATTTT. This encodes CASSVVGTGINPQHF.

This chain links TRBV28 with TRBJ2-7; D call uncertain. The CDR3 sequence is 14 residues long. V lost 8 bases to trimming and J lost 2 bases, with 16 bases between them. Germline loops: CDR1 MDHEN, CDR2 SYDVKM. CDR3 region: CASAFQATPYEQYF. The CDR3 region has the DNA TGTGCCAGCGCGTTTCAGGCCACCCCCTACGAGCAGTACTTC.

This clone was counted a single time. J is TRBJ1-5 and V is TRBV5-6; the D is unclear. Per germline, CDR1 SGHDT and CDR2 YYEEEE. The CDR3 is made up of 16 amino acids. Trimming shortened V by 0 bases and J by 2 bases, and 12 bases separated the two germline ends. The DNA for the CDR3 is TGTGCCAGCAGCTTGGCTCGTCGGGGTGGCAATCAGCCCCAGCATTTT. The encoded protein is CASSLARRGGNQPQHF.

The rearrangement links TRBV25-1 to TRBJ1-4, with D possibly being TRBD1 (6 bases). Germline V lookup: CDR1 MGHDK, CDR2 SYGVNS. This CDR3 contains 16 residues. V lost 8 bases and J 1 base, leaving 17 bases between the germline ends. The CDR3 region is CASSPTGRKTNEKLFF. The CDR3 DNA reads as TGTGCCAGCTCCCCGACAGGCAGGAAAACTAATGAAAAACTGTTTTTT.

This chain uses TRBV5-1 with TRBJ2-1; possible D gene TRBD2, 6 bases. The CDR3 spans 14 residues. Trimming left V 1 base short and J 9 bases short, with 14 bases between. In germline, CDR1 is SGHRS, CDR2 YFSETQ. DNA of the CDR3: TGCGCCAGCAGCTTGTTTACGGGAGTGGGTGAGCAGTTCTTC. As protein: CASSLFTGVGEQFF.

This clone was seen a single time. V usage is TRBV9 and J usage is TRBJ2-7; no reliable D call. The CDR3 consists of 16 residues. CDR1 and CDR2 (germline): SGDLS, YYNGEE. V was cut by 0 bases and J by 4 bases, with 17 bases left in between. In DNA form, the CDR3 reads TGTGCCAGCAGCGTAGGAAAGGCAAATCCGGTATACGAGCAGTACTTC. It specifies CASSVGKANPVYEQYF. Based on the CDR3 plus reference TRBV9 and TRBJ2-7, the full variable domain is DSGVTQTPKHLITATGQRVTLRCSPRSGDLSVYWYQQSLDQGLQFLIQYYNGEERAKGNILERFSAQQFPDLHSELNLSSLELGDSALYFCASSVGKANPVYEQYFGPGTRLTVT.